The sequence of this T cell receptor beta chain was determined in a study of T-cell reconstitution after alpha-beta-depleted transplantation in children. As it was prepared, the TCRbeta library received unique molecular identifiers. TCRdb re-derived calls from the PCR reads in MiXCR, one entry per CDR3 protein. The table lists roughly 500,000 distinct CDR3 sequences, 30% to 35% of them singletons, with 2% to 3% in the top ten. Germline-derived CDR1 and CDR2 are SQVTM and ANQGSEA. The V and J ends lost 5 bases and 8 bases respectively, with 12 bases between them. CDR3 size: 11 residues. This clonotype appeared a few times.

Here the sequenced sample was PBMCs from the stem cell graft donor, taken from the stem cell graft. The clonotype was recovered from a human donor who donated a stem cell graft to a child with aplastic anemia. V and J are TRBV29-1 and TRBJ1-1; TRBD1 might be the D (6 bases). This CDR3 is CSVYWGAEAFF. The CDR3 DNA is TGCAGCGTTTATTGGGGGGCCGAAGCTTTCTTT.